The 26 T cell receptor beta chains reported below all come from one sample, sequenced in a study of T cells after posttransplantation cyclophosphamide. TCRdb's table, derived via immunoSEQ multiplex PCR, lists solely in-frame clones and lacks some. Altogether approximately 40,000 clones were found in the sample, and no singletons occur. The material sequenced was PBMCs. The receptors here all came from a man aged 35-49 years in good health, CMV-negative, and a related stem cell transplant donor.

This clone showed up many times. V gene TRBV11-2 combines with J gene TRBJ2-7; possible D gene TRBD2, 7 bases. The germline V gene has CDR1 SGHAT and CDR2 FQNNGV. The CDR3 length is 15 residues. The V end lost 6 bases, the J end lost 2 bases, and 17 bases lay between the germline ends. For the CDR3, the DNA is TGTGCCAGCAGTAGGGGGGGGCCGCAAGCCTACGAGCAGTACTTC. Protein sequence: CASSRGGPQAYEQYF.

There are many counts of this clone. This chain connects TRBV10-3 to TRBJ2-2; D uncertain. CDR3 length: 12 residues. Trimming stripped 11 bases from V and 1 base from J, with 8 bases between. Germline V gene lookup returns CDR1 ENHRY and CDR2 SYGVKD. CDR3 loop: CALAGNTGELFF. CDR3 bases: TGTGCCTTAGCCGGGAACACCGGGGAGCTGTTTTTT.

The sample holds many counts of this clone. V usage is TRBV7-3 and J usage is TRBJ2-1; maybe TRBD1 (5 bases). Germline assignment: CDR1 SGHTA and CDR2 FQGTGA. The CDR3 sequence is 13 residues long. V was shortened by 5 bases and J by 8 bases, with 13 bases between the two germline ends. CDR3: CASSNSGFHEQFF. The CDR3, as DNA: TGTGCCAGCAGCAATTCAGGGTTCCATGAGCAGTTCTTC.

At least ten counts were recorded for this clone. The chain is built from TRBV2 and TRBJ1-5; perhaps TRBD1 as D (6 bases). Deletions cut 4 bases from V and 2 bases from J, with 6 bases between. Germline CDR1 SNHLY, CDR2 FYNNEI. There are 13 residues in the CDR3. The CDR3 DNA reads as TGTGCCAGCAGTGGACAGGGCAATCAGCCCCAGCATTTT. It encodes CASSGQGNQPQHF.

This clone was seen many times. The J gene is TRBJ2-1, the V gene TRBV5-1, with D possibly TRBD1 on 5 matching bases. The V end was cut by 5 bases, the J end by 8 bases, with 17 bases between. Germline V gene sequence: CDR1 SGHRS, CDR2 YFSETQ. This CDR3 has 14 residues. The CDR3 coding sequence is TGCGCCAGCAGTGCGGACACAGGAAGGGATGAGCAGTTCTTC. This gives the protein CASSADTGRDEQFF.

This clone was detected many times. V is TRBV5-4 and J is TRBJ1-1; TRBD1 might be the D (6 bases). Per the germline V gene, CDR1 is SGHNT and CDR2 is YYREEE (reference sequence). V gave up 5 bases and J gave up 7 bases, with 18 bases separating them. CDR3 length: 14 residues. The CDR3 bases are TGTGCCAGCAGTAGAAACACAGGGTGGGGTGAAGCTTTCTTT. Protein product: CASSRNTGWGEAFF.

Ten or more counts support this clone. CDR3 nucleotide sequence: TGTGCCAGCAGCCAGTGCGATCCTAGCGGGAAGTTCTACGAGCAGTACGTC. Residues: CASSQCDPSGKFYEQYV. This chain connects TRBV4-2 to TRBJ2-7; 9 bases map to TRBD2. The germline gives CDR1 LGHNA, CDR2 YNFKEQ. J lost 3 bases, V lost 3 bases, and 12 bases had no gene match. The CDR3 length is 17 residues.

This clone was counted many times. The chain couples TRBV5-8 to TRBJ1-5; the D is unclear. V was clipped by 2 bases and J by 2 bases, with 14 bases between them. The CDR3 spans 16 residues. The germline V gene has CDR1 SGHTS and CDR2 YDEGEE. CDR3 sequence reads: CASSFFLKGGNQPQHF. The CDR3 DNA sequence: TGTGCCAGCAGCTTTTTTTTAAAAGGAGGCAATCAGCCCCAGCATTTT.

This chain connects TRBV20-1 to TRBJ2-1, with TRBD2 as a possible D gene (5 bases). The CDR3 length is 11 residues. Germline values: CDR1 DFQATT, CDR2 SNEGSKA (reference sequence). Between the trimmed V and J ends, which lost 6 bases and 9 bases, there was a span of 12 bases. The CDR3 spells CSANQAVEQFF. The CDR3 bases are TGCAGTGCCAACCAAGCGGTTGAGCAGTTCTTC.

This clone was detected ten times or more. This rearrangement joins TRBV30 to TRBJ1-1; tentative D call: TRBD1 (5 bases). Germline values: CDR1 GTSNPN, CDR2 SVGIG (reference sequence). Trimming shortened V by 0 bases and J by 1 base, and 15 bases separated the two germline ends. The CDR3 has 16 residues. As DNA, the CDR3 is TGTGCCTGGAGTGTCTCGGGGGTGATGGGGAACACTGAAGCTTTCTTT. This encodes CAWSVSGVMGNTEAFF.

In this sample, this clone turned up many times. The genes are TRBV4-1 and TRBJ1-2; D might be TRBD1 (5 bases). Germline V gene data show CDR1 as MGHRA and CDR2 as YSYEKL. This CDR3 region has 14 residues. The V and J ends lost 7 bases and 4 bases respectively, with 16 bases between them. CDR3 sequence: CASTPGGDGYGYTF. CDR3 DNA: TGCGCCAGCACCCCGGGCGGGGACGGCTATGGCTACACCTTC.

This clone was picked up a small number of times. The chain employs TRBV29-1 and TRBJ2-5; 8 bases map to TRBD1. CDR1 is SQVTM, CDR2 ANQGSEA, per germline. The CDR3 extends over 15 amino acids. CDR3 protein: CTTRGDRGEGETQYF. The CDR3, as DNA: TGCACCACCAGAGGAGACAGGGGAGAAGGCGAGACCCAGTACTTC. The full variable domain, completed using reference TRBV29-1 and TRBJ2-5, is SAVISQKPSRDICQRGTSLTIQCQVDSQVTMMFWYRQQPGQSLTLIATANQGSEATYESGFVIDKFPISRPNLTFSTLTVSNMSPEDSSIYLCTTRGDRGEGETQYFGPGTRLLVL.

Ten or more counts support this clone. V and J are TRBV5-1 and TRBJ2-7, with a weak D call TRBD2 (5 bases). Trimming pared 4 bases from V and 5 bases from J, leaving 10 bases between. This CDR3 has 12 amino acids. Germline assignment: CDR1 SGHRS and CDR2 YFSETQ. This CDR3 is CASSRTYNEQYF. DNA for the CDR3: TGCGCCAGCAGCAGGACTTATAACGAGCAGTACTTC.

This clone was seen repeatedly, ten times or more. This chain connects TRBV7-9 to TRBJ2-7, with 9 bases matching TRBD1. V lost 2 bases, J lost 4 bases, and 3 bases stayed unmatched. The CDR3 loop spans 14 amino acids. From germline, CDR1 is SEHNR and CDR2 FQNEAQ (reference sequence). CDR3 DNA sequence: TGTGCCAGCAGCTTACCGGGACAGGGTTACGAGCAGTACTTC. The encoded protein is CASSLPGQGYEQYF.

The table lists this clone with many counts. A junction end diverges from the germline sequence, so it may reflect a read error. CDR3 in DNA: TGTGCCAGCAGTGAAGTTCCGGGACAGGGTGACTTC. This translates into CASSEVPGQGDF. The V gene is TRBV6-1, the J gene TRBJ2-5; 9 bases map to TRBD1. The germline gives CDR1 MNHNS, CDR2 SASEGT. The CDR3 spans 12 residues.

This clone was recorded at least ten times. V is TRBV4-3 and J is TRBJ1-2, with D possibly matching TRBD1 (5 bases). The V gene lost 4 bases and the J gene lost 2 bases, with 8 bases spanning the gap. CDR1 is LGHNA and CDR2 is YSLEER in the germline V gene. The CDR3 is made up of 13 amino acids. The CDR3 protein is CASSPQENYGYTF. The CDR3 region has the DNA TGCGCCAGCAGCCCACAGGAAAACTATGGCTACACCTTC.

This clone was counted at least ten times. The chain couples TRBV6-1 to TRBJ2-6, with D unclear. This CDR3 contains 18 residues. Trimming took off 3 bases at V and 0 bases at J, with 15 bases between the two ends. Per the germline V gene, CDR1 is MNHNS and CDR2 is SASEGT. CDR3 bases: TGTGCCAGCAGTGATTGGGCAGCCGCGAGCTCTGGGGCCAACGTCCTGACTTTC. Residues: CASSDWAAASSGANVLTF.

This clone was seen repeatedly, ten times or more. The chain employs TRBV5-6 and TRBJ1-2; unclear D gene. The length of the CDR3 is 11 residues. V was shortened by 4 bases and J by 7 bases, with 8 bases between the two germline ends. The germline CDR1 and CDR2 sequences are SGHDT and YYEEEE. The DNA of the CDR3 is TGTGCCAGCAGCGGAGGCGGTGGCTACACCTTC. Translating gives CASSGGGGYTF.

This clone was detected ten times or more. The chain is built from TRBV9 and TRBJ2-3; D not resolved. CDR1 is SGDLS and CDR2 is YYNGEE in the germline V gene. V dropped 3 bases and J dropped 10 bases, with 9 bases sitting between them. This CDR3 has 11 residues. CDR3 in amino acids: CASSDSLAQYF. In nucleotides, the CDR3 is TGTGCCAGCAGCGATAGTTTGGCGCAGTATTTT.

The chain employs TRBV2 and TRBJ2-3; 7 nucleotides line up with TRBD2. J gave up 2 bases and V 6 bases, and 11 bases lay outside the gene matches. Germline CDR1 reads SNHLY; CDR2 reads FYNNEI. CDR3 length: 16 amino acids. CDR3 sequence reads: CASSVRAGLNTDTQYF. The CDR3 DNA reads TGTGCCAGCAGCGTAAGAGCGGGACTAAACACAGATACGCAGTATTTT.

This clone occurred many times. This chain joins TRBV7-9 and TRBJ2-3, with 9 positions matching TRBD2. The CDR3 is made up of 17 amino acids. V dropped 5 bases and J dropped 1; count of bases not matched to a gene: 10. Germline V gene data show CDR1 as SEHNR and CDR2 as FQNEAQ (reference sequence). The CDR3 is CASSKGSGGKGTDTQYF. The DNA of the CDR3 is TGTGCCAGCAGCAAGGGTAGCGGGGGCAAGGGCACAGATACGCAGTATTTT.

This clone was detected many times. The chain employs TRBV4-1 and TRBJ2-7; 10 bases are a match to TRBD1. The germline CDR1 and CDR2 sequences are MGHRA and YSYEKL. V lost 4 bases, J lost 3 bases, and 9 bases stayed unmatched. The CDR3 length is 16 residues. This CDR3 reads CASSPSTGQGGYEQYV. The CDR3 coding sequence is TGCGCCAGCAGCCCCTCCACCGGACAGGGGGGCTACGAGCAGTACGTC.

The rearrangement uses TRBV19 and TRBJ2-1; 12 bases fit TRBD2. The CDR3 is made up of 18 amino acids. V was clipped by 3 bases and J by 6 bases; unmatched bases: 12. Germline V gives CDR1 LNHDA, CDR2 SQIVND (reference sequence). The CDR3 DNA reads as TGTGCCAGTAGTATGGGACTAGCGGGCTTTTCTAAGTTCAATGAGCAGTTCTTC. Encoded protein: CASSMGLAGFSKFNEQFF. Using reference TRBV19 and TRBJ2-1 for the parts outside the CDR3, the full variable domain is DGGITQSPKYLFRKEGQNVTLSCEQNLNHDAMYWYRQDPGQGLRLIYYSQIVNDFQKGDIAEGYSVSREKKESFPLTVTSAQKNPTAFYLCASSMGLAGFSKFNEQFFGPGTRLTVL.

In nucleotides, the CDR3 is TGTGCCAGCAGCAGGACTAGCGGGACCACAGATACGCAGTATTTT. Amino acids: CASSRTSGTTDTQYF. This sequence joins TRBV7-3 and TRBJ2-3; 12 positions match TRBD2. This CDR3 comprises 15 residues. Germline V gene sequence: CDR1 SGHTA, CDR2 FQGTGA. The junction had 2 bases not matched to a gene; V was cut back by 5 bases and J by 2 bases.

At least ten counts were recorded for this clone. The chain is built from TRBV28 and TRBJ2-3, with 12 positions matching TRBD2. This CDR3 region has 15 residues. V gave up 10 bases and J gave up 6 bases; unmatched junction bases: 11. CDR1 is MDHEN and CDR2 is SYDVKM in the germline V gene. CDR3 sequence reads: CATRLAGETSDTQYF. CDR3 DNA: TGTGCCACCAGACTAGCGGGGGAAACTAGTGATACGCAGTATTTT.

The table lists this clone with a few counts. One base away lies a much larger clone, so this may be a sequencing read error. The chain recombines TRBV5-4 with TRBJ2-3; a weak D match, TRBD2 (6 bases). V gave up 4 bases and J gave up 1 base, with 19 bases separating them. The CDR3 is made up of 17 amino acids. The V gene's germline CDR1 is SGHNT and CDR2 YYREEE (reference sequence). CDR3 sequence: CASSRGTTRRGTDTQYF. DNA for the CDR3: TGTGCCAGCAGCAGAGGGACCACTAGGAGGGGCACAGATACGCAGTATTTT.